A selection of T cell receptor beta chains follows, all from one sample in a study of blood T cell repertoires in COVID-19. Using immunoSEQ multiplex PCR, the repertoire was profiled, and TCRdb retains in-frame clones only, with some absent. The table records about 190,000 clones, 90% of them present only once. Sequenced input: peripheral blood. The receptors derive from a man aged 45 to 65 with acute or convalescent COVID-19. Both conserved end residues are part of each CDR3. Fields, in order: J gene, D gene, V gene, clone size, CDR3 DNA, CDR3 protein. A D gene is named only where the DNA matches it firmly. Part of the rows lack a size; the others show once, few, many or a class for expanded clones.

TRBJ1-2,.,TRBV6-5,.,TGTGCCAGCACCGGAGGATATGGCTACACCTTC,CASTGGYGYTF
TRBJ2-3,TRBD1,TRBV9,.,TGTGCCAGCAGCGTAGGTCGCCGCTGGGGACAGGCGGTGACAGATACGCAGTATTTT,CASSVGRRWGQAVTDTQYF
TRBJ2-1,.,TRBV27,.,TGTGCCAGCAGTTTAAGATGGCCCCGAAATGAGCAGTTCTTC,CASSLRWPRNEQFF
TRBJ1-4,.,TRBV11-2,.,TGTGCCAGCAGCTCCCGAAGTGACAGCCGGGAAAAACTGTTTTTT,CASSSRSDSREKLFF
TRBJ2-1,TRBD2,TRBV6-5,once,TGTGCCAGCGGACGGACTAGCGGGAGCAATGAGCAGTTCTTC,CASGRTSGSNEQFF
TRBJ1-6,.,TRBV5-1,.,TGCGCCAGCAGCTTAGGGGCGGAATATAATTCACCCCTCCACTTT,CASSLGAEYNSPLHF
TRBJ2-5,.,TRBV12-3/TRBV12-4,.,TGTGCCAGCAACTCCGGGGTTTGGGAGACCCAGTACTTC,CASNSGVWETQYF
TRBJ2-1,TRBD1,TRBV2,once,TGTGCCAGGACTTCGGACAGGGCCAATGAGCAGTTCTTC,CARTSDRANEQFF
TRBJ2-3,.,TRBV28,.,TGTGCCAGCAGTCCCCCTACAGATACGCAGTATTTT,CASSPPTDTQYF
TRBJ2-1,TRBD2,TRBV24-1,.,TGTGCCACCAGGGCCAGCGGGAGGGCCGGGGATGAGCAGTTCTTC,CATRASGRAGDEQFF
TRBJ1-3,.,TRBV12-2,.,TGTGCAAGTCGCATACCCAGGGGGCTGTGTTCGGGAAACACCATATATTTT,CASRIPRGLCSGNTIYF
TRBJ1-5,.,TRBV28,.,TGTGCCAGCAGAAACCGACAATCTACACCTTATAGCAATCAGCCCCAGCATTTT,CASRNRQSTPYSNQPQHF
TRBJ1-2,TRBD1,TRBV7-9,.,TGTGCCAGCAGCTTAGCGCTCCGACAGGGGGCGGACTATGGCTACACCTTC,CASSLALRQGADYGYTF
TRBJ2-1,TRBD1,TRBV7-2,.,TGTGCCAGCAGCCTGAACAGGGGTAGGAACAATGAGCAGTTCTTC,CASSLNRGRNNEQFF
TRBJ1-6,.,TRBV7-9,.,TGTGCCAGCAGCTTAGCGGGCGCGGGTCCTCATAATTCACCCCTCCACTTT,CASSLAGAGPHNSPLHF
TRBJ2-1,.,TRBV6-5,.,TGTGCCAGCCGTCCCCCAACCAGTAATGAGCAGTTCTTC,CASRPPTSNEQFF
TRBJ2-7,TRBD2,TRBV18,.,TGTGCCAGCTCATCACAACTAGCGGGAGACTACGAGCAGTACTTC,CASSSQLAGDYEQYF
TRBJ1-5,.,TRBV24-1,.,TGTGCCACCAGTGCCTCTTCAGGGGCGAGGAGTCAGCCCCAGCATTTT,CATSASSGARSQPQHF
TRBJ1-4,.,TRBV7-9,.,TGTGCCAGCAGTCGAGACAGTGCAACTAATGAAAAACTGTTTTTT,CASSRDSATNEKLFF
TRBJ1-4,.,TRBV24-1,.,TGTGCCACCAGTGAGAACAGCCCTAATGAAAAACTGTTTTTT,CATSENSPNEKLFF
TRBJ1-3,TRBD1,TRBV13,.,TGTGCCAGCAGCGCAGGGGGCGCTGGAAACACCATATATTTT,CASSAGGAGNTIYF
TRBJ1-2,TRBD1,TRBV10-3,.,TGTGCCATCAGTGAATGGACAGGCCGTCCCTATGGCTACACCTTC,CAISEWTGRPYGYTF